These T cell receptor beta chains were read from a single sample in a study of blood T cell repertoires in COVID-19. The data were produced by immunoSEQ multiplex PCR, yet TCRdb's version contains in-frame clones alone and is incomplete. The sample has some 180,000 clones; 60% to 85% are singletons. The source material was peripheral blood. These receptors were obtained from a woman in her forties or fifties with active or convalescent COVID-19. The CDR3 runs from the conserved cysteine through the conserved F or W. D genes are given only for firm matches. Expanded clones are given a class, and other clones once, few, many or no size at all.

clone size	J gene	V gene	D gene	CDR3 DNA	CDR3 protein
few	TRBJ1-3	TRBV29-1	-	TGCAGCGTTGAGGGCAGGCCCTCCTCTGGAAACACCATATATTTT	CSVEGRPSSGNTIYF
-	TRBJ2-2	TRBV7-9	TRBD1	TGTGCCAGCAGCCTGGACAGGGAAATCGGGGAGCTGTTTTTT	CASSLDREIGELFF
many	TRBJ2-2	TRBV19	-	TGTGCCAGTCAGACAGGGGAGGGGACCGGGGAGCTGTTTTTT	CASQTGEGTGELFF
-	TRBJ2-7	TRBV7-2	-	TGTGCCAGCAGCTCCCCAGCGGGCCCTGTAAGGTACGAGCAGTACTTC	CASSSPAGPVRYEQYF
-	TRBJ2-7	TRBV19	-	TGTGCCAGTAGTATACAGGACAGTCCCTACGAGCAGTACTTC	CASSIQDSPYEQYF
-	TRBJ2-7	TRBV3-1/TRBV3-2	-	TGTGCCAGCAGCCAACTATACGAGCAGTACTTC	CASSQLYEQYF
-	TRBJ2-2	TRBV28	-	TGTGCCAGCATGCGGGGGCACACCGGGGAGCTGTTTTTT	CASMRGHTGELFF
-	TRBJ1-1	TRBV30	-	TGTGCCTGGAGTGGACAGTTGGAAGCTTTCTTT	CAWSGQLEAFF
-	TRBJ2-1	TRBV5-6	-	TGTGCCAGCAGCTTTGCCGGGACACGAGGGAACAATGAGCAGTTCTTC	CASSFAGTRGNNEQFF
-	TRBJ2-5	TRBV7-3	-	TGTGCCAGCAGCCTAGCAGGGGCGAGGGGAGAGACCCAGTACTTC	CASSLAGARGETQYF
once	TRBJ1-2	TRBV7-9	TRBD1	TGTGCCAGCAGCGGTCGGACAGGGGTTGGCTACACCTTC	CASSGRTGVGYTF
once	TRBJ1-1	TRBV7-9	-	TGTGCCAGCAGCTTACCCTCACAGGCTAAGAACACTGAAGCTTTCTTT	CASSLPSQAKNTEAFF
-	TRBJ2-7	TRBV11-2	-	TGTGCCAGCAGCTTATCAGGGGCCGTCTACGAGCAGTACTTC	CASSLSGAVYEQYF
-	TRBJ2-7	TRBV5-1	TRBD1	TGCGCCAGCAGCTCGGAACAGGGGACATCCTACGAGCAGTACTTC	CASSSEQGTSYEQYF
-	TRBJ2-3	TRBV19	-	TGTGCCAGTAGTCAGTTATCAGAGCCAGGTACGCAGTATTTT	CASSQLSEPGTQYF